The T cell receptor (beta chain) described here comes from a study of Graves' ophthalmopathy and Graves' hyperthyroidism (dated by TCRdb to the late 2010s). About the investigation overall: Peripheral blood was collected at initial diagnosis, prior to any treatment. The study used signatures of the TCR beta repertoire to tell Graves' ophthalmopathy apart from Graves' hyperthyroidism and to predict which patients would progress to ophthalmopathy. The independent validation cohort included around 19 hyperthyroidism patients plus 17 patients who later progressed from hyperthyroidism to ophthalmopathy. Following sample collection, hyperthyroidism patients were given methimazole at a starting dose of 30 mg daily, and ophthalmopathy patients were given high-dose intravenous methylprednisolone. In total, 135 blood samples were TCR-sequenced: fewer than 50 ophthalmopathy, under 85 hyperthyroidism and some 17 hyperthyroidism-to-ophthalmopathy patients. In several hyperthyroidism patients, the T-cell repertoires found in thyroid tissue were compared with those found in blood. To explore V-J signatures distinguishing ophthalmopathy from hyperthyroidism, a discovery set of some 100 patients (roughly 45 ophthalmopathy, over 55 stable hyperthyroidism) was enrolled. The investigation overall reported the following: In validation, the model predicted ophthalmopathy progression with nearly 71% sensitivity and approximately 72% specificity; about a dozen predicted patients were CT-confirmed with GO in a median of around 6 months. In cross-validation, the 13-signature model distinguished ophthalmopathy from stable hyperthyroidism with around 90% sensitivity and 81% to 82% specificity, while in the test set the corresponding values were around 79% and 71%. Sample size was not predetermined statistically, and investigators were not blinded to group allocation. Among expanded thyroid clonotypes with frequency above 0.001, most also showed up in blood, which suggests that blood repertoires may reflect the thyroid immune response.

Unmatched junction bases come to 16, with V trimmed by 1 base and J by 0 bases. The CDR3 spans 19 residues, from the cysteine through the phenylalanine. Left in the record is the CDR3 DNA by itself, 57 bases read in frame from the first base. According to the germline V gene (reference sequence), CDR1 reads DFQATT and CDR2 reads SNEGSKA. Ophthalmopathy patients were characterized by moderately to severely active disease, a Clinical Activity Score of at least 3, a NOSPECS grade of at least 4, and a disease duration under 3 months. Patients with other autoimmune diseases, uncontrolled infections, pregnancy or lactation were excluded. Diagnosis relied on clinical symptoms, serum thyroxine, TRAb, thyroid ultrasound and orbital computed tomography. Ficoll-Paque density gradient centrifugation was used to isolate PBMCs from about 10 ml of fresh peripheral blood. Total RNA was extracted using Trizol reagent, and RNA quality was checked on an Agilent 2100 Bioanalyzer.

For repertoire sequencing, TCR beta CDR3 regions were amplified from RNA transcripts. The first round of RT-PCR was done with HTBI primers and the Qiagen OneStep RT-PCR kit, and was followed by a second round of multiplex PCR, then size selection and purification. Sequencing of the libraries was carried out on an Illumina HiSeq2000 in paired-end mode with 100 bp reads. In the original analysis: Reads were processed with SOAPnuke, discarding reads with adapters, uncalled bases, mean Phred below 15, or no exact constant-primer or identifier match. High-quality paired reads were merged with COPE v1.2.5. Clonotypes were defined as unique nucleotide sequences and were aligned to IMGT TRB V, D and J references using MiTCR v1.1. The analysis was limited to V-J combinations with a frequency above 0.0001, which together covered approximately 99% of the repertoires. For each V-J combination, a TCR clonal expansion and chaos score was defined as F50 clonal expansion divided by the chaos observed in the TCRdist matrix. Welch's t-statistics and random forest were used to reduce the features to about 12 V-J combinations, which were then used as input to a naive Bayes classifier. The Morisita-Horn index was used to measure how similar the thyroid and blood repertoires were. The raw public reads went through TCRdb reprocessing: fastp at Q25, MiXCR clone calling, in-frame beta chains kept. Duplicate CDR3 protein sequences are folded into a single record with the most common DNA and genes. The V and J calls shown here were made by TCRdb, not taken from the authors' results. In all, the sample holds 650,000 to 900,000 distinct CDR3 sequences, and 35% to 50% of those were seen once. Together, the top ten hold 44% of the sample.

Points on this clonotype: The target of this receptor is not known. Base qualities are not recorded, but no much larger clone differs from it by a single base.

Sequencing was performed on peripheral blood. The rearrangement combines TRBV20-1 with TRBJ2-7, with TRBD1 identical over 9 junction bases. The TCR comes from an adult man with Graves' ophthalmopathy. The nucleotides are TGCAGTGCTAGAGCGGGACAGGGAGGCTCCTTCAAGAGCTCCTACGAGCAGTACTTC. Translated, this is CSARAGQGGSFKSSYEQYF.